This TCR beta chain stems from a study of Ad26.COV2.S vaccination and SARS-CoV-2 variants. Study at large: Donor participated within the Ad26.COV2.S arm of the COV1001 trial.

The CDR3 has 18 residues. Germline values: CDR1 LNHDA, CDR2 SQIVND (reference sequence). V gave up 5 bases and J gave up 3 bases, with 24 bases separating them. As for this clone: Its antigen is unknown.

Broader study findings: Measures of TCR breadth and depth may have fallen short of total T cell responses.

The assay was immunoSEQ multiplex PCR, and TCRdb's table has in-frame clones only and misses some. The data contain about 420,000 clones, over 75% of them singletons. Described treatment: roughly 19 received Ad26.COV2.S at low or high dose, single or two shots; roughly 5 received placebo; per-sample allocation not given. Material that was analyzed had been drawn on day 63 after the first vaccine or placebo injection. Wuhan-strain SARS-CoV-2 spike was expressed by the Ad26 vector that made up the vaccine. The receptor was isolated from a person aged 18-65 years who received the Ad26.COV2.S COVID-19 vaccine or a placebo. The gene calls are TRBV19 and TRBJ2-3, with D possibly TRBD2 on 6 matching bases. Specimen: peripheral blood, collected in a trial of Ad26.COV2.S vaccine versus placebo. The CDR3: CASSARRGHQPGTDTQYF. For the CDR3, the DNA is TGTGCCAGTAGTGCAAGGAGGGGTCATCAGCCGGGGACAGATACGCAGTATTTT.